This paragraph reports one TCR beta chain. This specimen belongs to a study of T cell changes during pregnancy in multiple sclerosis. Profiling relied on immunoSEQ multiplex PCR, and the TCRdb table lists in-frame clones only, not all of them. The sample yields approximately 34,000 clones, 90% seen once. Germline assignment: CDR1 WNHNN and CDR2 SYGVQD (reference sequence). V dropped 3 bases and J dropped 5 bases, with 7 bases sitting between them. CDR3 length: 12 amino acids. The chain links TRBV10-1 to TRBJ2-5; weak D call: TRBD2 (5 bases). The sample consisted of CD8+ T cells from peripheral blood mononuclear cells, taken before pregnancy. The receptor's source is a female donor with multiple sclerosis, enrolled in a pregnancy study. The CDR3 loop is CASSDWEETQYF. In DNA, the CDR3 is TGCGCCAGCAGTGACTGGGAGGAGACCCAGTACTTC.